This is a list of T cell receptor beta chains from one sample in a study of blood T cell repertoires in COVID-19. The method was immunoSEQ multiplex PCR; TCRdb's version includes in-frame clones alone and lacks a portion of them. The sample lists approximately 220,000 clones; 82% were seen once. The specimen was peripheral blood. The receptor source for this set is a woman between 65 and 79 years old with acute or convalescent COVID-19. The CDR3 runs from the conserved cysteine through the conserved F or W. Fields, in order: V gene, D gene, J gene, clone size, CDR3 protein, CDR3 DNA. A D gene is named only where the DNA matches it firmly. Size is stated for part of the rows, as once, few or many counts, or as a class when the clone is expanded.

TRBV2	TRBD1	TRBJ2-1	once	CASSPEGQGGNEQFF	TGTGCCAGCAGCCCAGAGGGACAGGGCGGTAATGAGCAGTTCTTC
TRBV6-5	-	TRBJ1-2	-	CASSPVANYGYTF	TGTGCCAGCAGTCCTGTAGCTAACTATGGCTACACCTTC
TRBV10-2	TRBD1	TRBJ1-2	few	CASSTGVPFYGYTF	TGCGCCAGCAGTACAGGGGTGCCCTTCTATGGCTACACCTTC
TRBV28	TRBD1	TRBJ1-5	-	CASRASGTGRQPQHF	TGTGCCAGCAGAGCCTCAGGGACAGGGCGTCAGCCCCAGCATTTT
TRBV11-2	TRBD1	TRBJ2-7	-	CASSVTGTESAEQYF	TGTGCCAGCAGCGTAACCGGGACAGAATCGGCGGAGCAGTACTTC
TRBV28	TRBD1	TRBJ2-7	-	CASSLKIWTGGYEQYF	TGTGCCAGCAGTCTCAAAATCTGGACAGGGGGGTACGAGCAGTACTTC
TRBV4-1	-	TRBJ2-3	-	CASNRQGTDTQYF	TGCGCCAGCAATAGGCAGGGGACAGATACGCAGTATTTT
TRBV7-2	-	TRBJ1-4	few	CASSLESRSNEKLFF	TGTGCCAGCAGCTTAGAGAGTAGGAGTAATGAAAAACTGTTTTTT
TRBV5-1	TRBD1	TRBJ2-7	few	CASSLVLGTGSKFTYEQYF	TGCGCCAGCAGCTTGGTTTTAGGGACAGGGTCAAAATTCACCTACGAGCAGTACTTC
TRBV6-2/TRBV6-3	-	TRBJ2-3	-	CASSGGWSPSTDTQYF	TGTGCCAGCAGTGGGGGGTGGAGTCCTAGCACAGATACGCAGTATTTT
TRBV6-5	-	TRBJ2-7	few	CASSYSRQASYEQYF	TGTGCCAGCAGTTACTCTCGACAGGCCTCCTACGAGCAGTACTTC